Below, 30 T cell receptor beta chains from the same sample are listed, as sequenced in a study of Graves' ophthalmopathy and Graves' hyperthyroidism. The study amplified TCR beta CDR3 regions using RNA transcripts. Second-round multiplex PCR came after a first-round RT-PCR that employed HTBI primers. TCRdb processed the multiplex PCR reads anew with MiXCR; each CDR3 protein has one entry. This table has about 660,000 distinct CDR3 sequences, approximately 39% appearing once. Sequences were obtained from peripheral blood. Every receptor here comes from an adult man with Graves' ophthalmopathy.

The gene calls are TRBV9 and TRBJ2-7; either TRBD1 or TRBD2 may supply D (5 bases each). Germline V CDR1 and CDR2: SGDLS, YYNGEE. Trimming cost V 4 bases and J 5 bases, with 19 bases left between them. There are 15 residues in the CDR3. The CDR3 reads CASSPAIREINEQYF. In DNA form, the CDR3 reads TGTGCCAGCAGCCCAGCCATCAGGGAGATTAACGAGCAGTACTTC. The variable domain in full, completed from reference TRBV9 and TRBJ2-7, reads DSGVTQTPKHLITATGQRVTLRCSPRSGDLSVYWYQQSLDQGLQFLIQYYNGEERAKGNILERFSAQQFPDLHSELNLSSLELGDSALYFCASSPAIREINEQYFGPGTRLTVT.

In this sample, this clonotype turned up many times. The chain recombines TRBV5-1 with TRBJ2-2, with TRBD2 identical over 8 bases. The length of the CDR3 is 12 residues. The germline V gene encodes CDR1 SGHRS and CDR2 YFSETQ. J lost 10 bases, V lost 4 bases, and 3 bases had no gene match. The CDR3 here is CASSVSGKELFF. CDR3 DNA: TGCGCCAGCAGCGTTAGCGGGAAGGAGCTGTTTTTT.

The chain carries TRBV28 and TRBJ1-2; D is uncertain. V was clipped by 6 bases and J by 4 bases, with 15 bases between them. This CDR3 has 14 residues. Looked up from germline, CDR1 is MDHEN and CDR2 is SYDVKM. CDR3 DNA: TGTGCCAGCAGACCGGGATCCGCCGCCTATGGCTACACCTTC. Residues: CASRPGSAAYGYTF.

This rearrangement joins TRBV12-3 or TRBV12-4 to TRBJ2-7; 8 bases are a match to TRBD1. The CDR3 sequence is 15 residues long. J lost 2 bases, V lost 5 bases, and 8 bases had no gene match. CDR3 amino acids: CASSPRQGHAYEQYF. CDR3 DNA sequence: TGTGCCAGCAGTCCCAGACAGGGGCACGCCTACGAGCAGTACTTC.

This clonotype was detected ten times or more. The CDR3 DNA is TGCAGCGTTGAGGGTCGGGTGTCAGGGGGCCTGGGCACTGAAGCTTTCTTT. Protein product: CSVEGRVSGGLGTEAFF. This chain connects TRBV29-1 to TRBJ1-1; 8 bases line up with TRBD1. This CDR3 contains 17 residues. The V segment lost 3 bases and the J segment 4 bases; nucleotides outside the gene matches: 16. CDR1 is SQVTM and CDR2 is ANQGSEA in the germline V gene.

The chain combines TRBV11-2 with TRBJ2-3; no definite D call. The CDR3 loop spans 15 amino acids. Germline values: CDR1 SGHAT, CDR2 FQNNGV. Trimming took off 5 bases at V and 0 bases at J, with 12 bases between the two ends. The CDR3 protein is CASSPWTESTDTQYF. The CDR3 coding sequence is TGTGCCAGCAGCCCCTGGACGGAAAGCACAGATACGCAGTATTTT.

The V call is TRBV10-3, the J call TRBJ1-5; the match to TRBD1 covers 8 bases. This CDR3 contains 15 residues. Germline trimming cut 6 bases from V and 0 bases from J; bases unmatched to any gene: 4. CDR1 is ENHRY, CDR2 SYGVKD, per germline. The CDR3 region has the DNA TGTGCCATCAGCGGACAGGGTCTTAGCAATCAGCCCCAGCATTTT. It specifies CAISGQGLSNQPQHF.

This clonotype was seen only a few times. The chain joins TRBV19 to TRBJ1-6; D possibly corresponds to TRBD1 (5 bases). Trimming shortened V by 1 base and J by 4 bases, and 8 bases separated the two germline ends. The germline V gene has CDR1 LNHDA and CDR2 SQIVND (reference sequence). CDR3 length equals 15 residues. The CDR3 here is CASSIGDRYNSPLHF. CDR3 sequence (DNA): TGTGCCAGTAGTATAGGGGACCGATATAATTCACCCCTCCACTTT.

To note about this clonotype: A much larger clone is a single base away; this may be a read error. This chain uses TRBV11-1 with TRBJ1-2, with 9 nucleotides matching TRBD1. The CDR3 has 14 amino acids. The germline V gene encodes CDR1 SGHAT and CDR2 FQDESV (reference sequence). CDR3: CAGSLGQGFYGYTF. CDR3 nucleotide sequence: TGTGCCGGCAGCTTGGGACAGGGATTCTATGGCTACACCTTC. The whole variable domain, filled in from reference TRBV11-1 and TRBJ1-2, reads EAEVAQSPRYKITEKSQAVAFWCDPISGHATLYWYRQILGQGPELLVQFQDESVVDDSQLPKDRFSAERLKGVDSTLKIQPAELGDSAMYLCAGSLGQGFYGYTFGSGTRLTVV.

This clonotype was seen only a few times. This chain connects TRBV4-3 to TRBJ1-6, with D perhaps matching TRBD1 (5 bases). Germline CDR1 is LGHNA and CDR2 is YSLEER. The CDR3 covers 17 residues. Trimming removed 0 bases at V and 9 bases at J, with 18 bases between. This CDR3 reads CASSQDETGGYGSPLHF. The CDR3 bases are TGCGCCAGCAGCCAAGACGAGACCGGGGGTTATGGTTCACCCCTCCACTTT.

A remark on this clonotype: Mismatch with germline at one junction end may stem from a read error. The chain links TRBV7-2 to TRBJ2-7; no clear D gene. Germline V gives CDR1 SGHTA, CDR2 FQGNSA. This CDR3 contains 13 residues. The CDR3 DNA reads TGTGCCAGCAGCTTAGCCGCAAGCCACGAGCGGTACTTC. Its translation: CASSLAASHERYF.

V and J are TRBV20-1 and TRBJ2-5; D is undetermined. This CDR3 contains 11 residues. In germline, CDR1 is DFQATT, CDR2 SNEGSKA (reference sequence). Trimming removed 1 base at V and 5 bases at J, with 5 bases between. CDR3: CSARVSETQYF. The DNA for the CDR3 is TGCAGTGCTAGAGTTTCCGAGACCCAGTACTTC.

The chain links TRBV7-3 to TRBJ2-1; TRBD2 matches 10 bases. This CDR3 is built from 16 residues. Per germline, CDR1 SGHTA and CDR2 FQGTGA. With V trimmed by 1 base and J by 10 bases, 10 bases remained unmatched. The CDR3 bases are TGTGCCAGCAGCTTAAGTAGGTTAGCGGGGGGTGACGAGCAGTTCTTC. It translates to CASSLSRLAGGDEQFF.

With respect to this clonotype: Since a much larger clone is just one base distant, this may be a read error. The chain couples TRBV19 to TRBJ2-7; 7 nucleotides match TRBD1. Germline V gene lookup returns CDR1 LNHDA and CDR2 SQIVND (reference sequence). The length of the CDR3 is 14 residues. The CDR3: CASGMGTDSYEQYF. For the CDR3, the DNA is TGTGCCAGTGGTATGGGGACAGACTCCTACGAGCAGTACTTC.

This clonotype has at least ten counts. The junction differs from germline at one of its ends, possibly a read error. The chain links TRBV5-1 to TRBJ1-6; TRBD1 aligns across 9 bases. From germline, CDR1 is SGHRS and CDR2 YFSETQ. This CDR3 region has 14 residues. CDR3 DNA sequence: TGTGCCAGCAGTTCCGGGACAGGGAATTCACCCCTCCACTTT. Translating gives CASSSGTGNSPLHF. The full variable domain, in which reference TRBV5-1 and TRBJ1-6 provide the parts outside the CDR3, is KAGVTQTPRYLIKTRGQQVTLSCSPISGHRSVSWYQQTPGQGLQFLFEYFSETQRNKGNFPGRFSGRQFSNSRSEMNVSTLELGDSALYLCASSSGTGNSPLHFGNGTRLTVT.

The chain carries TRBV20-1 and TRBJ1-1; TRBD1 matches 7 bases. The CDR3 has 12 residues. Trimming removed 5 bases from V and 7 bases from J; junction bases left unmatched: 7. Germline V gives CDR1 DFQATT, CDR2 SNEGSKA (reference sequence). The CDR3, as DNA: TGCAGTGCTGGATCCGGGACAGTTGAAGCTTTCTTT. Amino acid sequence: CSAGSGTVEAFF.

This clonotype was recorded many times. The chain carries TRBV29-1 and TRBJ2-7, with a weak D call TRBD1 (6 bases). The germline V gene encodes CDR1 SQVTM and CDR2 ANQGSEA. CDR3 size: 13 residues. V was clipped by 6 bases and J by 4 bases, with 16 bases between them. CDR3 sequence reads: CSVSLQGEYEQYF. In nucleotides, the CDR3 is TGCAGCGTCAGCCTACAGGGTGAATACGAGCAGTACTTC.

This clonotype was seen repeatedly, ten times or more. This sequence joins TRBV19 and TRBJ1-1; TRBD1 might be the D (5 bases). Between the trimmed V and J ends, which lost 2 bases and 5 bases, there was a span of 12 bases. The germline gives CDR1 LNHDA, CDR2 SQIVND (reference sequence). The CDR3 is 14 amino acids. CDR3 sequence reads: CASSISGAGTEAFF. Here the CDR3 DNA reads TGTGCCAGTAGTATATCTGGGGCGGGGACTGAAGCTTTCTTT.

This clonotype was seen only a few times. The V gene is TRBV5-1, the J gene TRBJ2-7; the D is unclear. Germline V CDR1 and CDR2: SGHRS, YFSETQ. CDR3 size: 15 residues. With 4 bases removed from V and 0 bases from J, the gap between germline ends came to 14 bases. CDR3 region: CASSLRWQDSYEQYF. Here the CDR3 DNA reads TGCGCCAGCAGCCTTCGGTGGCAGGACTCCTACGAGCAGTACTTC.

The rearrangement links TRBV30 to TRBJ1-5; TRBD1 matches at 7 bases. Germline V gene data show CDR1 as GTSNPN and CDR2 as SVGIG (reference sequence). V lost 3 bases and J lost 5; bases outside the gene matches: 4. The CDR3 length is 13 residues. CDR3 nucleotide sequence: TGTGCCTGGAGCATACAGGGGCATCAGCCCCAGCATTTT. Encoded protein: CAWSIQGHQPQHF.

The gene calls are TRBV10-3 and TRBJ2-6, with D maybe TRBD1 (5 bases). CDR1 is ENHRY, CDR2 SYGVKD, per germline. The CDR3 runs to 15 residues. Between the trimmed V and J ends, which lost 10 bases and 0 bases, there was a span of 13 bases. The CDR3 DNA reads TGTGCCAGCACGGCCAGGGTCTCTGGGGCCAACGTCCTGACTTTC. Protein product: CASTARVSGANVLTF.

This clonotype was counted ten times or more. The J gene is TRBJ2-2, the V gene TRBV7-2; 8 nucleotides match TRBD1. CDR1 and CDR2 from the germline V gene are SGHTA and FQGNSA. V gave up 3 bases and J gave up 2 bases; unmatched junction bases: 2. This CDR3 comprises 15 residues. The CDR3 DNA reads TGTGCCAGCAGCTTGGACAGGGCTAACACCGGGGAGCTGTTTTTT. Amino acids: CASSLDRANTGELFF.

This clonotype was detected many times. The chain combines TRBV10-3 with TRBJ2-5; 11 nucleotides align to TRBD2. Per the germline V gene, CDR1 is ENHRY and CDR2 is SYGVKD. This CDR3 comprises 13 residues. The V gene end was trimmed by 11 bases and the J gene end by 3 bases; junction bases not matched to a gene: 5. DNA of the CDR3: TGTGCCGCCGCACTAGCGGGGGAAGAGACCCAGTACTTC. This translates into CAAALAGEETQYF.

The DNA of the CDR3 is TGTGCCAGCAGCCTCCCATGGGGACAGGGGAGCGACGAGCAGTACTTC. Translated: CASSLPWGQGSDEQYF. The chain recombines TRBV7-9 with TRBJ2-7; 10 nucleotides line up with TRBD1. V lost 5 bases and J lost 5; bases outside the gene matches: 12. Germline CDR1 is SEHNR and CDR2 is FQNEAQ (reference sequence). CDR3 size: 16 residues.

This clonotype was observed a few times. The rearrangement uses TRBV2 and TRBJ1-6, with a weak D call TRBD1 (6 bases). The CDR3 is 16 amino acids. CDR1 and CDR2 (germline): SNHLY, FYNNEI. The V and J ends lost 8 bases and 0 bases respectively, with 14 bases between them. The CDR3 reads CASSPMDSSYNSPLHF. The DNA of the CDR3 is TGTGCCAGCTCACCTATGGACAGCTCCTATAATTCACCCCTCCACTTT. Full variable domain (rest looked up from reference TRBV2 and TRBJ1-6): EPEVTQTPSHQVTQMGQEVILRCVPISNHLYFYWYRQILGQKVEFLVSFYNNEISEKSEIFDDQFSVERPDGSNFTLKIRSTKLEDSAMYFCASSPMDSSYNSPLHFGNGTRLTVT.

This clonotype has more than one count but fewer than ten. V and J are TRBV20-1 and TRBJ2-5, with TRBD2 matching 14 bases. The CDR3 has 15 amino acids. Unmatched junction bases numbered 3, after V lost 3 bases and J lost 3 bases. Per the germline V gene, CDR1 is DFQATT and CDR2 is SNEGSKA (reference sequence). The CDR3 loop is CSARTSGGAEETQYF. CDR3 DNA: TGCAGTGCTAGGACTAGCGGGGGGGCGGAAGAGACCCAGTACTTC.

This clonotype was counted at least ten times. CDR3 bases: TGCGCCAGCAGCTTGGTTCAGGGCGGCGAGCAGTACTTC. It yields the protein CASSLVQGGEQYF. The chain has TRBV5-1 and TRBJ2-7; perhaps TRBD1 as D (5 bases). This CDR3 contains 13 residues. CDR1 and CDR2 from the germline V gene are SGHRS and YFSETQ. The ends were cut back, 0 bases at V and 6 bases at J, with 10 bases in the middle.

This clonotype was recorded many times. This chain connects TRBV11-2 to TRBJ1-2; D is uncertain. CDR3 size: 14 residues. V lost 5 bases, J lost 4 bases, and 14 bases lay in between. Germline V gene sequence: CDR1 SGHAT, CDR2 FQNNGV. DNA of the CDR3: TGTGCCAGCAGCAGGCACCCCGGGTCCTATGGCTACACCTTC. Encoded protein: CASSRHPGSYGYTF.

This clonotype showed up many times. The chain uses TRBV11-2 and TRBJ2-7; 8 nucleotides align to TRBD1. This CDR3 is 15 amino acids long. Germline CDR1 SGHAT, CDR2 FQNNGV. V was clipped by 5 bases and J by 2 bases; unmatched bases: 8. The CDR3 loop is CASSPDRAAPYEQYF. CDR3 bases: TGTGCCAGCAGCCCGGACAGGGCGGCCCCCTACGAGCAGTACTTC.

This clonotype was observed a few times. The chain links TRBV3-1 to TRBJ1-6; tentative D call: TRBD1 (5 bases). The CDR3 has 18 residues. Germline assignment: CDR1 LGHDT and CDR2 YNNKEL (reference sequence). V shed 0 bases and J shed 2 bases, with 14 bases lying between them. CDR3 DNA: TGTGCCAGCAGCCAAGATTCGGGGGGTTTCACCTATAATTCACCCCTCCACTTT. It is translated as CASSQDSGGFTYNSPLHF.